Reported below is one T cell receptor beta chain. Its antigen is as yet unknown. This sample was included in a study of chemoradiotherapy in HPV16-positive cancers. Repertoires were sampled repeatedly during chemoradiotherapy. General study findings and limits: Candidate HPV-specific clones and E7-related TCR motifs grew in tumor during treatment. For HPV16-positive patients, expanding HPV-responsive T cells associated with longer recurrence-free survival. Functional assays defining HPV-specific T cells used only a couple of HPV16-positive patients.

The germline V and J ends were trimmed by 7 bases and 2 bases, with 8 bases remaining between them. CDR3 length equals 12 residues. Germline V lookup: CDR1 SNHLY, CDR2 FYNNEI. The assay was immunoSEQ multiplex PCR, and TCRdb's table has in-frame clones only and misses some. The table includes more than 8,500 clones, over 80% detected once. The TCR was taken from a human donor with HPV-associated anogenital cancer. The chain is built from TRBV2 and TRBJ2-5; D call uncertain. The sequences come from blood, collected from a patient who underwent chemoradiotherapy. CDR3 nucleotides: TGTGCCAGCACCCTAGAACAAGAGACCCAGTACTTC. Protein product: CASTLEQETQYF. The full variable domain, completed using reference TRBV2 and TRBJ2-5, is EPEVTQTPSHQVTQMGQEVILRCVPISNHLYFYWYRQILGQKVEFLVSFYNNEISEKSEIFDDQFSVERPDGSNFTLKIRSTKLEDSAMYFCASTLEQETQYFGPGTRLLVL.